A single sample is the source of the 21 T cell receptor beta chains below, sequenced in a study of vaccination and CD4 T cells after COVID-19. The treatment here: roughly ten-day PBMC culture with coronavirus spike peptide pools or control peptides (ViraFEST assay). For these receptors, no antigen is known. The Oncomine TCR Beta short-read assay sequenced DNA from cultured CD4+ T cells. One entry per CDR3 protein results from TCRdb running MiXCR on the PCR reads. The repertoire includes about 2,600 distinct CDR3 sequences, 28% of them detected once, and 25% to 30% sits in the top ten. This specimen was CD4+ T cells from blood, cultured in vitro, taken after SARS-CoV-2 vaccination. These receptors were collected from a human donor who had recovered from COVID-19.

V and J are TRBV7-9 and TRBJ1-2; D gene ambiguous. This CDR3 region has 10 residues. In germline, CDR1 is SEHNR, CDR2 FQNEAQ (reference sequence). The V and J ends lost 2 bases and 12 bases respectively, with 7 bases between them. The CDR3 sequence is CASSLISHTF. In DNA form, the CDR3 reads TGTGCCAGCAGCTTAATAAGTCACACCTTC.

The chain employs TRBV6-1 and TRBJ1-2; possible D gene TRBD1, 6 bases. The CDR3 covers 14 residues. From germline, CDR1 is MNHNS and CDR2 SASEGT. Trimming left V 7 bases short and J 6 bases short, with 18 bases between. CDR3 amino acids: CASTHIREGDGYTF. The CDR3 DNA is TGTGCCAGCACCCACATCAGAGAGGGGGATGGCTACACCTTC.

The J gene is TRBJ2-3, the V gene TRBV15; the D gene is possibly TRBD2 (5 bases). The CDR3 spans 15 residues. Trimming took 0 bases from V and 4 from J, leaving 11 bases between them. Germline V lookup: CDR1 LNHNV, CDR2 YYDKDF (reference sequence). For the CDR3, the DNA is TGTGCCACCAGCAGAGACTTTGGAGGTTCAGATACGCAGTATTTT. Its protein product is CATSRDFGGSDTQYF. Looking up the rest from reference TRBV15 and TRBJ2-3 gives the full variable domain: DAMVIQNPRYQVTQFGKPVTLSCSQTLNHNVMYWYQQKSSQAPKLLFHYYDKDFNNEADTPDNFQSRRPNTSFCFLDIRSPGLGDTAMYLCATSRDFGGSDTQYFGPGTRLTVL.

A few counts support this clonotype. The chain employs TRBV28 and TRBJ1-6, with D unresolved. Germline assignment: CDR1 MDHEN and CDR2 SYDVKM. The CDR3 runs 15 residues. With 2 bases removed from V and 10 bases from J, the gap between germline ends came to 15 bases. CDR3 region: CASSLGGRENSPLHF. For the CDR3, the DNA is TGTGCCAGCAGTTTAGGTGGTCGGGAGAACTCACCCCTCCACTTT.

This rearrangement joins TRBV6-1 to TRBJ2-1, with 9 positions matching TRBD2. The CDR3 is 15 amino acids. The V segment lost 6 bases and the J segment 4 bases; nucleotides outside the gene matches: 7. Germline V gives CDR1 MNHNS, CDR2 SASEGT. CDR3 loop: CASRNSGGRYNEQFF. In DNA, the CDR3 is TGTGCCAGCAGGAATAGCGGGGGCCGTTACAATGAGCAGTTCTTC.

As to this clonotype: This may come from a read error, since a much larger clone is one base off. The J gene is TRBJ2-6, the V gene TRBV6-1; TRBD1 matches 9 bases. The CDR3 sequence is 16 residues long. Germline V gene data show CDR1 as MNHNS and CDR2 as SASEGT. The CDR3 nucleotides read TGTGCCAGCAGTCCTGGGACAGGGTCTGGGGCCAACGTCCCGACTTTC. It yields the protein CASSPGTGSGANVPTF.

The V and J genes are TRBV7-2 and TRBJ2-6; perhaps D is TRBD1 or TRBD2 (5 bases each). Germline CDR1 reads SGHTA; CDR2 reads FQGNSA. CDR3 length equals 16 residues. V was clipped by 4 bases and J by 0 bases, with 10 bases between them. The CDR3 DNA follows: TGTGCCAGCAGCTCTCCAGGGAGCTCTGGGGCCAACGTCCTGACTTTC. Its translation: CASSSPGSSGANVLTF.

The chain recombines TRBV28 with TRBJ2-5; tentatively, D is TRBD2 (7 bases). V shed 6 bases and J shed 5 bases, with 10 bases lying between them. This CDR3 spans 12 amino acids. From germline, CDR1 is MDHEN and CDR2 SYDVKM. CDR3 sequence: CASRRGGETQYF. The CDR3 bases are TGTGCCAGCAGGAGGGGGGGGGAGACCCAGTACTTC.

The rearrangement uses TRBV28 and TRBJ1-2; TRBD1 matches 10 bases. The CDR3 length is 16 residues. The V gene's germline CDR1 is MDHEN and CDR2 SYDVKM. V dropped 7 bases and J dropped 8; count of bases not matched to a gene: 16. The CDR3 protein is CASTTGGRQGAMGYTF. The CDR3 DNA sequence: TGTGCCAGCACCACCGGGGGGAGACAGGGGGCGATGGGCTACACCTTC.

This clonotype is medium-sized within its sample. The chain uses TRBV7-2 and TRBJ2-7, with D possibly called TRBD1 or TRBD2 (6 bases each). Germline V gives CDR1 SGHTA, CDR2 FQGNSA. Trimming pared 3 bases from V and 0 bases from J, leaving 9 bases between. The CDR3 runs 14 residues. The CDR3 region has the DNA TGTGCCAGCAGCTTGGGGGGCCTCTCCTACGAGCAGTACTTC. This sequence encodes CASSLGGLSYEQYF.

The rearrangement uses TRBV7-2 and TRBJ1-5; D is unclear. The length of the CDR3 is 14 residues. Trimming shortened V by 2 bases and J by 3 bases, and 8 bases separated the two germline ends. Per germline, CDR1 SGHTA and CDR2 FQGNSA. The CDR3 DNA sequence: TGTGCCAGCAGCTTAAGGCAGATCAATCAGCCCCAGCATTTT. It specifies CASSLRQINQPQHF.

This clonotype came up a few times. The chain combines TRBV28 with TRBJ1-2; no clear D gene. V dropped 1 base and J dropped 4 bases, with 10 bases sitting between them. The CDR3 length is 14 residues. The germline V gene has CDR1 MDHEN and CDR2 SYDVKM. CDR3 nucleotide sequence: TGTGCCAGCAGTTTATCAGGCGGACCCTATGGCTACACCTTC. Its protein is CASSLSGGPYGYTF.

This clonotype has only one observation. CDR3 DNA: TGTGCCAGCACCCCGACAGGGCTCTATGGCTACACCTTC. Its translation is CASTPTGLYGYTF. The V and J genes are TRBV6-1 and TRBJ1-2, with 7 bases lining up with TRBD1. This CDR3 is 13 amino acids long. Unmatched junction bases numbered 6, after V lost 7 bases and J lost 4 bases. CDR1 and CDR2 (germline): MNHNS, SASEGT.

The chain couples TRBV7-8 to TRBJ1-6; 7 nucleotides agree with TRBD1. CDR3 size: 14 residues. The germline gives CDR1 SGHVS, CDR2 FQNEAQ. V dropped 7 bases and J dropped 7; count of bases not matched to a gene: 7. The CDR3 bases are TGTGCCAGCACATTGGACAGGTCAAATTCACCCCTCCACTTT. The encoded protein is CASTLDRSNSPLHF.

This clonotype ranks as medium-sized (0.01 to 0.1%). This chain links TRBV11-3 with TRBJ1-1, with D possibly TRBD1 on 6 matching bases. The CDR3 sequence is 14 residues long. Trimming stripped 1 base from V and 5 bases from J, with 11 bases between. The V gene's germline CDR1 is SGHNT and CDR2 YENEEA. The CDR3 here is CASSLGQGYTEAFF. The CDR3, as DNA: TGTGCCAGCAGCTTAGGGCAGGGGTATACTGAAGCTTTCTTT.

By share, this clonotype ranks as medium-sized (0.01 to 0.1%). This sequence joins TRBV20-1 and TRBJ2-7; 8 bases fit TRBD2. CDR1 is DFQATT, CDR2 SNEGSKA, per germline (reference sequence). V trimming: 6 bases; J trimming: 0 bases; junction bases outside the gene matches: 7. The CDR3 extends over 14 amino acids. This chain's CDR3 is CSAYLAGISYEQYF. In DNA form, the CDR3 reads TGCAGTGCCTATCTAGCGGGCATCTCCTACGAGCAGTACTTC.

The chain links TRBV10-3 to TRBJ2-1; D might be TRBD1 (6 bases). V was clipped by 7 bases and J by 0 bases, with 10 bases between them. Germline V CDR1 and CDR2: ENHRY, SYGVKD. CDR3 length: 14 residues. DNA of the CDR3: TGTGCCATCAAGGGGGAAGGCTCCTACAATGAGCAGTTCTTC. This encodes CAIKGEGSYNEQFF.

The rearrangement uses TRBV18 and TRBJ1-2, with D hard to call. The CDR3 extends over 12 amino acids. Trimming cost V 3 bases and J 5 bases, with 7 bases left between them. The germline gives CDR1 KGHSH, CDR2 LQKENI. The CDR3 nucleotides are TGTGCCAGCTCACCCCCCCATTATGGCTACACCTTC. Protein product: CASSPPHYGYTF.

Comments on this clonotype: This sequence may be a read error, since a much larger clone differs from it by one base. The chain employs TRBV7-6 and TRBJ2-7; possibly TRBD2 for D (5 bases). The CDR3 extends over 15 amino acids. CDR1 and CDR2 from the germline V gene are SGHVS and FNYEAQ. CDR3 DNA: TGTGCCAGCAGCTTACGGACGGAGGCCAGCTACGAGCAGCACTTC. Encoded protein: CASSLRTEASYEQHF.

This clonotype occurred a few times. The genes are TRBV28 and TRBJ1-5; D unclear. The germline gives CDR1 MDHEN, CDR2 SYDVKM. V lost 8 bases and J 0 bases, leaving 5 bases between the germline ends. The CDR3 is 12 amino acids. This CDR3 is CASFVSNQPQHF. In DNA, the CDR3 is TGTGCCAGCTTCGTTAGCAATCAGCCCCAGCATTTT. Combining the CDR3 with reference TRBV28 and TRBJ1-5 gives the whole variable domain DVKVTQSSRYLVKRTGEKVFLECVQDMDHENMFWYRQDPGLGLRLIYFSYDVKMKEKGDIPEGYSVSREKKERFSLILESASTNQTSMYLCASFVSNQPQHFGDGTRLSIL.

This clonotype showed up just a few times. This sequence joins TRBV7-2 and TRBJ1-1; D remains unclear. Germline values: CDR1 SGHTA, CDR2 FQGNSA. CDR3 length: 12 residues. The germline V and J ends were trimmed by 5 bases and 7 bases, with 11 bases remaining between them. The chain's CDR3 is CASSAGPGEAFF. CDR3 sequence (DNA): TGTGCCAGCAGCGCCGGCCCAGGTGAAGCTTTCTTT.